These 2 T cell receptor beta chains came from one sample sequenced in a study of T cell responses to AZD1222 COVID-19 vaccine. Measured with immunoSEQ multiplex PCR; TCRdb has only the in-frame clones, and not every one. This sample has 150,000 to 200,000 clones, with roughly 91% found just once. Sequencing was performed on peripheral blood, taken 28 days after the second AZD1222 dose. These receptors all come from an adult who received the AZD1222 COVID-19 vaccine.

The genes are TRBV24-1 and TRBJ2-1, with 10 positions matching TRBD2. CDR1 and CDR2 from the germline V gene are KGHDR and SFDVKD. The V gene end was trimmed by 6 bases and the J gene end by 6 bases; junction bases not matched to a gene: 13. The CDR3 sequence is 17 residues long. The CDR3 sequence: CATSSTLAGELANEQFF. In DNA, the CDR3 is TGTGCCACCAGTTCAACCCTAGCGGGAGAGTTGGCCAATGAGCAGTTCTTC.

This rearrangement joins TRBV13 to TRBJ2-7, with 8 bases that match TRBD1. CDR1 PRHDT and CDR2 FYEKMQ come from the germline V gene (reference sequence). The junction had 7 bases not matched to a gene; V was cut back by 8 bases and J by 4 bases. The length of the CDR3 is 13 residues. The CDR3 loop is CASGRTGPYEQYF. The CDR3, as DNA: TGTGCCAGCGGCCGGACAGGGCCGTACGAGCAGTACTTC.